These 20 T cell receptor beta chains share one sample of origin, sequenced in a study of T-cell memory formation after mild COVID-19. TCRdb ran MiXCR on the 5' RACE reads and lists one entry per CDR3 protein. The data show more than 300,000 distinct CDR3 sequences, roughly an eighth seen once. The material sequenced was PBMCs or a T cell subset sorted from them (not recorded which). The receptors were gathered from a man between 18 and 29 years old who had mild COVID-19 (a few samples of this study predate the infection). Cell type and time point are not known.

J is TRBJ1-2 and V is TRBV7-3; D perhaps matches TRBD1 (5 bases). The V end was cut by 2 bases, the J end by 4 bases, with 8 bases between. The CDR3 is 13 amino acids. Germline assignment: CDR1 SGHTA and CDR2 FQGTGA. The CDR3 nucleotides read TGTGCCAGCAGCTTATTGGGGGGCTATGGCTACACCTTC. Encoded protein: CASSLLGGYGYTF.

The V call is TRBV7-2, the J call TRBJ2-5, with D unresolved. This CDR3 region has 12 residues. Trimming left V 6 bases short and J 5 bases short, with 10 bases between. The germline V gene has CDR1 SGHTA and CDR2 FQGNSA. The CDR3 loop reads CASRSIGETQYF. As DNA, the CDR3 is TGTGCCAGCAGGTCGATAGGGGAGACCCAGTACTTC.

This chain connects TRBV12-3 or TRBV12-4 to TRBJ1-4, with D perhaps matching TRBD1 (5 bases). CDR3 length: 14 amino acids. V lost 4 bases and J lost 6, with 12 bases in between. CDR3 DNA: TGTGCCAGCAGTTCGGACACTCCGGATGAAAAACTGTTTTTT. Translation gives CASSSDTPDEKLFF.

This clonotype was observed a few times. V and J are TRBV5-1 and TRBJ2-7, with 10 bases lining up with TRBD1. The CDR3 contains 14 residues. V trimming: 0 bases; J trimming: 5 bases; junction bases outside the gene matches: 2. The germline gives CDR1 SGHRS, CDR2 YFSETQ. The chain's CDR3 is CASSLGGTGDEQYF. CDR3 nucleotide sequence: TGCGCCAGCAGCTTGGGGGGGACAGGGGACGAGCAGTACTTC.

This clonotype was observed a few times. The chain joins TRBV7-9 to TRBJ2-1; no definite D call. CDR1 is SEHNR and CDR2 is FQNEAQ in the germline V gene (reference sequence). Trimming removed 1 base at V and 7 bases at J, with 5 bases between. The CDR3 is 12 residues long. The CDR3 spells CASSLEFNEQFF. Written as DNA, the CDR3 is TGTGCCAGCAGCTTAGAGTTTAATGAGCAGTTCTTC.

The rearrangement joins TRBV7-9 to TRBJ1-1, with D maybe TRBD1 (6 bases). The CDR3 is made up of 17 amino acids. The V end lost 5 bases, the J end lost 4 bases, and 23 bases lay between the germline ends. Germline CDR1 reads SEHNR; CDR2 reads FQNEAQ (reference sequence). CDR3 sequence: CASSPIRDTLWSTEAFF. The CDR3 nucleotides read TGTGCCAGCAGCCCCATCCGGGACACCCTATGGAGCACTGAAGCTTTCTTT.

The chain couples TRBV7-9 to TRBJ2-3, with TRBD2 matching 10 bases. CDR1 is SEHNR and CDR2 is FQNEAQ in the germline V gene (reference sequence). The CDR3 contains 19 residues. With V trimmed by 4 bases and J by 0 bases, 13 bases remained unmatched. CDR3 region: CASSSNNYLAGDSTDTQYF. In DNA, the CDR3 is TGTGCCAGCAGCTCGAACAATTACCTAGCGGGGGACAGCACAGATACGCAGTATTTT.

This clonotype was detected only a few times. The gene calls are TRBV7-7 and TRBJ2-3, with TRBD2 matching 10 bases. This CDR3 has 15 amino acids. The ends lost 5 bases at V and 1 base at J; junction bases unmatched: 3. The germline gives CDR1 SSHAT, CDR2 FNYEAQ (reference sequence). The CDR3 is CASSVGLAGTDTQYF. As DNA, the CDR3 is TGTGCCAGCAGCGTAGGACTAGCGGGCACAGATACGCAGTATTTT.

V is TRBV9 and J is TRBJ2-3; 11 bases map to TRBD2. CDR1 and CDR2 (germline): SGDLS, YYNGEE. V lost 2 bases, J lost 5 bases, and 10 bases stayed unmatched. The CDR3 is made up of 17 amino acids. CDR3 DNA: TGTGCCAGCAGCGTGGGACTAGCGGTGAGCTTTATAGATACGCAGTATTTT. Translating gives CASSVGLAVSFIDTQYF.

This clonotype appeared a few times. CDR3 sequence reads: CASRRGPTYNSPLHF. The DNA of the CDR3 is TGTGCCAGCCGTCGGGGGCCAACATATAATTCACCCCTCCACTTT. The chain employs TRBV6-6 and TRBJ1-6; D may be TRBD1 (6 bases). This CDR3 has 15 residues. Germline V CDR1 and CDR2: MNHNY, SVGAGI (reference sequence). The V gene lost 8 bases and the J gene lost 4 bases, with 15 bases spanning the gap.

The chain has TRBV28 and TRBJ2-3, with TRBD1 matching 7 bases. The CDR3 consists of 13 residues. With 5 bases clipped from V and 14 bases from J, the junction kept 13 bases outside the gene matches. Germline CDR1 reads MDHEN; CDR2 reads SYDVKM. The chain's CDR3 is CASSPPRGPLRYF. The DNA for the CDR3 is TGTGCCAGCAGTCCCCCTAGGGGGCCCCTTAGGTATTTT.

This sequence joins TRBV7-9 and TRBJ1-3, with unresolved D. V lost 5 bases and J 0 bases, leaving 14 bases between the germline ends. Germline CDR1 and CDR2: SEHNR and FQNEAQ (reference sequence). The CDR3 is 16 residues long. The CDR3 DNA follows: TGTGCCAGCAGCCCCATGAACCGAAGCTCTGGAAACACCATATATTTT. This codes for CASSPMNRSSGNTIYF. Variable domain in full (rest from reference TRBV7-9 and TRBJ1-3): DTGVSQNPRHKITKRGQNVTFRCDPISEHNRLYWYRQTLGQGPEFLTYFQNEAQLEKSRLLSDRFSAERPKGSFSTLEIQRTEQGDSAMYLCASSPMNRSSGNTIYFGEGSWLTVV.

This clonotype appeared a few times. The gene calls are TRBV4-1 and TRBJ2-1; no reliable D call. This CDR3 spans 16 amino acids. Trimming left V 2 bases short and J 1 base short, with 12 bases between. From germline, CDR1 is MGHRA and CDR2 YSYEKL. CDR3 nucleotide sequence: TGCGCCAGCAGCCAACCACGGATGGGGTCCTACAATGAGCAGTTCTTC. It encodes CASSQPRMGSYNEQFF.

Worth noting for this clonotype: At one end, the junction sequence differs from germline, possibly due to a read error. The V call is TRBV2, the J call TRBJ2-5; D is possibly TRBD1 (6 bases). CDR3 length: 13 amino acids. Germline V gives CDR1 SNHLY, CDR2 FYNNEI. The CDR3 here is CASSEGQIETQYF. The CDR3 bases are TGTGCCAGCAGCGAAGGACAGATAGAGACCCAGTACTTC.

This clonotype was counted a few times. The V call is TRBV20-1, the J call TRBJ2-1; 16 bases align to TRBD2. Germline V CDR1 and CDR2: DFQATT, SNEGSKA (reference sequence). After removal of 0 bases from V and 15 bases from J, the junction contained 8 bases not matched to a gene. The CDR3 covers 15 residues. The CDR3 is CSARDGTSGGAFPFF. CDR3 in DNA: TGCAGTGCTAGAGATGGGACTAGCGGGGGGGCGTTTCCGTTCTTC.

The chain recombines TRBV12-3 or TRBV12-4 with TRBJ1-2; D ambiguous. This CDR3 comprises 12 residues. Deletions cut 5 bases from V and 7 bases from J, with 11 bases between. This chain's CDR3 is CASSPTGFGYTF. The CDR3 region has the DNA TGTGCCAGCAGTCCCACGGGGTTTGGCTACACCTTC.

Worth noting for this clonotype: At one boundary the junction diverges from the germline segment, which might be a read error. This chain uses TRBV9 with TRBJ2-3; weak D call: TRBD1 (5 bases). Germline V lookup: CDR1 SGDLS, CDR2 YYNGEE. This CDR3 spans 17 amino acids. CDR3 bases: TGTGCCAGCAGCTACCAGACCGGGCAGGGCAGCACAGATATGCAGTATTTT. Its protein product is CASSYQTGQGSTDMQYF.

The chain links TRBV5-1 to TRBJ2-1; D gene uncertain. Trimming cost V 6 bases and J 1 base, with 5 bases left between them. Germline-derived CDR1 and CDR2 are SGHRS and YFSETQ. The CDR3 sequence is 12 residues long. The CDR3 nucleotides are TGCGCCAGCACCGAATCCTACAATGAGCAGTTCTTC. It codes for CASTESYNEQFF.

This clonotype was counted many times. V gene TRBV5-1 combines with J gene TRBJ2-7; D uncertain. Germline CDR1 SGHRS, CDR2 YFSETQ. The CDR3 contains 12 residues. Trimming shortened V by 4 bases and J by 0 bases, and 5 bases separated the two germline ends. CDR3 region: CASSRPSYEQYF. CDR3 nucleotides: TGCGCCAGCAGCCGTCCCTCCTACGAGCAGTACTTC.

This clonotype was observed a handful of times. J is TRBJ1-3 and V is TRBV20-1, with D possibly matching TRBD1 (6 bases). V gave up 4 bases and J gave up 3 bases, with 19 bases separating them. The CDR3 is 16 amino acids. Germline V gene data show CDR1 as DFQATT and CDR2 as SNEGSKA (reference sequence). The CDR3: CSATKRQGPGGNTIYF. The CDR3 DNA sequence: TGCAGTGCTACAAAACGTCAGGGGCCCGGTGGAAACACCATATATTTT.